Each of the 5 T cell receptor beta chains below was sequenced from the same sample in a study of blood T cell repertoires in COVID-19 (dated by TCRdb to 2020 to 2021). Library generation was performed with the immunoSEQ multiplex PCR assay. Drawn from immuneACCESS, this table holds only the in-frame rearrangements with V and J called that TCRdb kept. Clones are partly lost; checked studies trace under half to an unresolved V gene and leave the rest unexplained. This sample gives hundreds of thousands of clones in total; around 86% of them show up just once. The ten most abundant clones make up about 6% of the sample. The sample taken for sequencing was peripheral blood. The receptors were sampled from a woman aged 45-60 years with COVID-19, enrolled during active disease.

The V gene is TRBV5-6, the J gene TRBJ2-7, with 13 bases aligning to TRBD2. The J segment lost 4 bases and the V segment lost 2 bases, leaving 9 bases of the junction unmatched. The CDR3 runs 17 residues. In germline, CDR1 is SGHDT, CDR2 YYEEEE. This chain's CDR3 is CASSLRTSGSHPYEQYF. The CDR3 DNA sequence: TGTGCCAGCAGCTTACGGACTAGCGGGAGTCATCCTTACGAGCAGTACTTC. Using reference TRBV5-6 and TRBJ2-7 for the parts outside the CDR3, the full variable domain is DAGVTQSPTHLIKTRGQQVTLRCSPKSGHDTVSWYQQALGQGPQFIFQYYEEEERQRGNFPDRFSGHQFPNYSSELNVNALLLGDSALYLCASSLRTSGSHPYEQYFGPGTRLTVT.

J is TRBJ1-1 and V is TRBV5-1; 10 nucleotides agree with TRBD1. The ends lost 3 bases at V and 0 bases at J; junction bases unmatched: 5. CDR1 and CDR2 (germline): SGHRS, YFSETQ. This CDR3 has 16 residues. CDR3 bases: TGCGCCAGCAGCTGGGGACAGGGGTACATGAACACTGAAGCTTTCTTT. It encodes CASSWGQGYMNTEAFF. The variable domain in full, with the rest retrieved from reference TRBV5-1 and TRBJ1-1, is KAGVTQTPRYLIKTRGQQVTLSCSPISGHRSVSWYQQTPGQGLQFLFEYFSETQRNKGNFPGRFSGRQFSNSRSEMNVSTLELGDSALYLCASSWGQGYMNTEAFFGQGTRLTVV.

Only one count was recorded for this clone. This chain connects TRBV6-1 to TRBJ2-3, with D perhaps TRBD2 (5 bases). The germline V and J ends were trimmed by 3 bases and 4 bases, with 11 bases remaining between them. The CDR3 consists of 14 residues. Germline assignment: CDR1 MNHNS and CDR2 SASEGT. CDR3 region: CASSDTRNSDTQYF. In DNA, the CDR3 is TGTGCCAGCAGTGACACTAGGAATTCAGATACGCAGTATTTT.

The genes are TRBV7-2 and TRBJ2-1; TRBD1 aligns across 7 bases. Losses at the gene ends were 7 bases for V and 6 bases for J; bases not matched to a gene: 12. The CDR3 is made up of 15 amino acids. Germline loops: CDR1 SGHTA, CDR2 FQGNSA. The CDR3, as DNA: TGTGCCAGCACACCAAGGGGGCTTTTGGGCAATGAGCAGTTCTTC. This gives the protein CASTPRGLLGNEQFF.

This clone was seen just once. The J gene is TRBJ2-3, the V gene TRBV18; tentative D call: TRBD2 (6 bases). CDR1 and CDR2 from the germline V gene are KGHSH and LQKENI. The CDR3 is made up of 16 amino acids. V lost 3 bases and J 3 bases, leaving 16 bases between the germline ends. The CDR3 sequence: CASSPGGVKSTDTQYF. CDR3 DNA sequence: TGTGCCAGCTCACCGGGGGGAGTAAAGTCAACAGATACGCAGTATTTT. Based on the CDR3 plus reference TRBV18 and TRBJ2-3, the full variable domain is NAGVMQNPRHLVRRRGQEARLRCSPMKGHSHVYWYRQLPEEGLKFMVYLQKENIIDESGMPKERFSAEFPKEGPSILRIQQVVRGDSAAYFCASSPGGVKSTDTQYFGPGTRLTVL.